This TCR beta chain was captured in a study of blood T cells in healthy people across ages. A second PCR of 7 to 11 cycles used a sample-barcoded 5' primer and a J-beta primer mix. TCRdb re-called the 5' RACE reads with MiXCR, one entry per CDR3 protein. The repertoire holds 1.5 million to 1.8 million distinct CDR3 sequences, approximately 43% seen once, with roughly 3.7% in the top ten. The TCR originated in a woman aged 18-29 years in good health. What was sequenced was blood.

The chain's CDR3 is CASSQVVGAGYEQYF. The CDR3 DNA reads TGTGCCAGCAGCCAAGTTGTGGGGGCAGGCTACGAGCAGTACTTC. The rearrangement uses TRBV3-1 and TRBJ2-7; D might be TRBD1 (6 bases). The CDR3 totals 15 residues. In germline, CDR1 is LGHDT, CDR2 YNNKEL (reference sequence). Trimming pared 1 base from V and 3 bases from J, leaving 13 bases between.